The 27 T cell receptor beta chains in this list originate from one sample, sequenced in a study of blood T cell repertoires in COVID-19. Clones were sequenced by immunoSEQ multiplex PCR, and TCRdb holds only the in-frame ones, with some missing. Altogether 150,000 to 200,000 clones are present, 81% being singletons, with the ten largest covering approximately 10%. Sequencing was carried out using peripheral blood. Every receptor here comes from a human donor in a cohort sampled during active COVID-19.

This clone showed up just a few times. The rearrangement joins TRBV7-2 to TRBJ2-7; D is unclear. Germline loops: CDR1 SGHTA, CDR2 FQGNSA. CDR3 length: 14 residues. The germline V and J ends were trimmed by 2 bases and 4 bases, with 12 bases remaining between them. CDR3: CASSLRYSSYEQYF. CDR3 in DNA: TGTGCCAGCAGCTTACGTTACTCGAGTTACGAGCAGTACTTC.

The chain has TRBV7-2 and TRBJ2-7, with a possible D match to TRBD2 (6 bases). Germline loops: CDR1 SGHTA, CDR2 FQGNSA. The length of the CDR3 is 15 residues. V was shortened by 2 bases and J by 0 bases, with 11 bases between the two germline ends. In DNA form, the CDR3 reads TGTGCCAGCAGCTTAATTGCGGGAATCTCCTACGAGCAGTACTTC. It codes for CASSLIAGISYEQYF.

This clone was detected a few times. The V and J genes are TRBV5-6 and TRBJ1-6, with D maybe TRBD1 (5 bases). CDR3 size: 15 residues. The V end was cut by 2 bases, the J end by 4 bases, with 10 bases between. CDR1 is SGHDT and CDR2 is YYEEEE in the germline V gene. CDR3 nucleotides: TGTGCCAGCAGCTTCTCGGGGGGTTATAATTCACCCCTCCACTTT. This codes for CASSFSGGYNSPLHF.

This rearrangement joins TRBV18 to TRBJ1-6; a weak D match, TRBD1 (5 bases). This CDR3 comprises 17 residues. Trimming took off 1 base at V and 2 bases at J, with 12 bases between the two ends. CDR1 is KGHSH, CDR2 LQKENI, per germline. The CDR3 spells CASSPQQGSPYNSPLHF. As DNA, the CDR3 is TGTGCCAGCTCACCACAGCAGGGTTCTCCCTATAATTCACCCCTCCACTTT.

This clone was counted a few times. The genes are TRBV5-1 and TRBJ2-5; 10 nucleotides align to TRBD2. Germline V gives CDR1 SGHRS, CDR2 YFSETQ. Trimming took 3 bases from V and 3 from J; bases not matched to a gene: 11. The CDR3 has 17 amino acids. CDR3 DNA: TGCGCCAGCAGCTCCCCTAGCGGGGGACTCATTAAAGAGACCCAGTACTTC. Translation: CASSSPSGGLIKETQYF.

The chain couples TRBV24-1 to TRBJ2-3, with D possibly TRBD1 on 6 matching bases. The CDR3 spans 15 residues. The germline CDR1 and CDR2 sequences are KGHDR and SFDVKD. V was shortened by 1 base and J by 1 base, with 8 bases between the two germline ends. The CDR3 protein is CATSDFKGGTDTQYF. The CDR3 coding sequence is TGTGCCACCAGTGATTTTAAGGGGGGCACAGATACGCAGTATTTT.

CDR3 sequence: CASSFEGSIQVGELFF. In nucleotides, the CDR3 is TGTGCCAGCAGTTTTGAGGGTTCAATTCAAGTCGGGGAGCTGTTTTTT. This chain joins TRBV27 and TRBJ2-2, with D possibly TRBD2 on 5 matching bases. Trimming stripped 3 bases from V and 7 bases from J, with 18 bases between. This CDR3 has 16 residues. Germline lookup yields CDR1 MNHEY and CDR2 SMNVEV (reference sequence).

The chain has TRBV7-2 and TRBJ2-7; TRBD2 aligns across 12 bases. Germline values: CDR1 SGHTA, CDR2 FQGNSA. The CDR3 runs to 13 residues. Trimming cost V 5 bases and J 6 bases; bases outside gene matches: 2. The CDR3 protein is CASSRTSGIEQYF. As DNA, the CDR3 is TGTGCCAGCAGCCGGACTAGCGGGATCGAGCAGTACTTC.

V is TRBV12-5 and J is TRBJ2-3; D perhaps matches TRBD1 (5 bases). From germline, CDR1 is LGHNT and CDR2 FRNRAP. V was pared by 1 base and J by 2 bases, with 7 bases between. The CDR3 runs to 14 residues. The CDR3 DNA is TGTGCTAGTGGTTTGGACAGGTCCACAGATACGCAGTATTTT. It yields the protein CASGLDRSTDTQYF. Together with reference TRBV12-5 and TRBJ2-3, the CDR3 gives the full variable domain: DARVTQTPRHKVTEMGQEVTMRCQPILGHNTVFWYRQTMMQGLELLAYFRNRAPLDDSGMPKDRFSAEMPDATLATLKIQPSEPRDSAVYFCASGLDRSTDTQYFGPGTRLTVL.

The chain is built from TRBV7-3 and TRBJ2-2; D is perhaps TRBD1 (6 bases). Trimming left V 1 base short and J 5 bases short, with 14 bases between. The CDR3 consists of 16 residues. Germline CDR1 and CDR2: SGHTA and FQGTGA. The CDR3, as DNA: TGTGCCAGCAGCTTAAATTCCCCAGGGGAAACCGGGGAGCTGTTTTTT. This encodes CASSLNSPGETGELFF.

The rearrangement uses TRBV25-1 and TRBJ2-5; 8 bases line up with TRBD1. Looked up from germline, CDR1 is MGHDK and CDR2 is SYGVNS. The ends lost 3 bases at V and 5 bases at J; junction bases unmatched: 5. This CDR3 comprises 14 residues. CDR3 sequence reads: CASSEDREMETQYF. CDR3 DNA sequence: TGTGCCAGCAGTGAGGACAGGGAGATGGAGACCCAGTACTTC. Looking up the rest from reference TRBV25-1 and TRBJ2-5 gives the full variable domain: EADIYQTPRYLVIGTGKKITLECSQTMGHDKMYWYQQDPGMELHLIHYSYGVNSTEKGDLSSESTVSRIRTEHFPLTLESARPSHTSQYLCASSEDREMETQYFGPGTRLLVL.

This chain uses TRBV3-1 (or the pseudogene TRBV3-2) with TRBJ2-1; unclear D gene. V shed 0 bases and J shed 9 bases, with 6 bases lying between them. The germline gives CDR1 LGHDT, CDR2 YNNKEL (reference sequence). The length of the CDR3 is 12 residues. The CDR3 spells CASSQDTSEQFF. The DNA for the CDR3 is TGTGCCAGCAGCCAAGATACCAGTGAGCAGTTCTTC.

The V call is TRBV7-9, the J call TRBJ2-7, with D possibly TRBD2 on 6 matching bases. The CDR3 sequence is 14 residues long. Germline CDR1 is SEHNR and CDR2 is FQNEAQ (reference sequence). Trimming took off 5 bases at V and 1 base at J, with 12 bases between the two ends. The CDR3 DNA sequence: TGTGCCAGCAGCCAAGCGCGGGATTCCTACGAGCAGTACTTC. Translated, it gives CASSQARDSYEQYF.

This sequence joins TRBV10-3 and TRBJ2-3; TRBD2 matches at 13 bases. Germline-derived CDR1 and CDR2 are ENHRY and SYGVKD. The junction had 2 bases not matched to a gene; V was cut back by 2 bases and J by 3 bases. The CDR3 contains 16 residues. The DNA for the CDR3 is TGTGCCATCAGTGAGGGACTAGCGGGAGCGACAGATACGCAGTATTTT. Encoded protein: CAISEGLAGATDTQYF.

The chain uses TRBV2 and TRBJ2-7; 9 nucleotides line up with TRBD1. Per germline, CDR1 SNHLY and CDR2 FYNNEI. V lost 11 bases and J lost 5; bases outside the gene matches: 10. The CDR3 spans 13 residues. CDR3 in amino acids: CAACRWTGDEQYF. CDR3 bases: TGTGCCGCGTGCCGGTGGACAGGGGACGAGCAGTACTTC.

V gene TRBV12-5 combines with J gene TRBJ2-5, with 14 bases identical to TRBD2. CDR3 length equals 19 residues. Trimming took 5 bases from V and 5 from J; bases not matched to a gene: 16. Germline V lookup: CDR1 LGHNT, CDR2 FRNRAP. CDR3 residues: CASGKKRGLAGAFVETQYF. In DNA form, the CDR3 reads TGTGCTAGTGGTAAAAAACGGGGACTAGCGGGGGCCTTCGTGGAGACCCAGTACTTC.

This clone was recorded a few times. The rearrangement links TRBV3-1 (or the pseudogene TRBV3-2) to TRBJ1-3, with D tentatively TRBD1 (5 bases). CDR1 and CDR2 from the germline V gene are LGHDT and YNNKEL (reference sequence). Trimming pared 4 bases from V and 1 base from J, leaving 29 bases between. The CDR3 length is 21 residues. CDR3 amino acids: CASSPGIGLRWARTSGNTIYF. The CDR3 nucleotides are TGTGCCAGCAGCCCAGGGATTGGCTTGAGGTGGGCAAGGACATCTGGAAACACCATATATTTT.

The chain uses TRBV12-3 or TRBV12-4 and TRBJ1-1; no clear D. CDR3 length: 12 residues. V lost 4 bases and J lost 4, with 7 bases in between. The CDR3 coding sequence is TGTGCCAGCAGTTCTCCGGTCACTGAAGCTTTCTTT. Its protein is CASSSPVTEAFF.

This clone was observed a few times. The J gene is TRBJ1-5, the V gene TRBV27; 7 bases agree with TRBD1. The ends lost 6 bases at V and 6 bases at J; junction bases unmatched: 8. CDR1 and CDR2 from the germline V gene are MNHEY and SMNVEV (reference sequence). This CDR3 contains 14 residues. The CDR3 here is CASSDRVRRQPQHF. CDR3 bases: TGTGCCAGCAGCGACAGGGTACGGCGTCAGCCCCAGCATTTT.

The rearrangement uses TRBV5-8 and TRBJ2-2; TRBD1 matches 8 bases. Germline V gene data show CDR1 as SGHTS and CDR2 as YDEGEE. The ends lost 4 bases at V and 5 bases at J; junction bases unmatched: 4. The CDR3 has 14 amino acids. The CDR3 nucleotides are TGTGCCAGCAGCACCAGGGGGCGGACCGGGGAGCTGTTTTTT. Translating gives CASSTRGRTGELFF.

CDR3 coding DNA: TGTGCCAGCAGTAGAGAAGCGCAGTATTTT. As protein: CASSREAQYF. The V gene is TRBV12-3 or TRBV12-4, the J gene TRBJ2-3; no clear D gene. Trimming stripped 5 bases from V and 10 bases from J, with 7 bases between. This CDR3 region has 10 residues.

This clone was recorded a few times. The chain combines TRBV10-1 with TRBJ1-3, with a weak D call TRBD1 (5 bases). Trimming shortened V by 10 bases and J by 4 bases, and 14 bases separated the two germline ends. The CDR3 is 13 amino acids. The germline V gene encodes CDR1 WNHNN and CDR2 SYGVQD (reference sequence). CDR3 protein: CATSGNLGNTIYF. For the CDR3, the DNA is TGCGCCACGTCAGGGAATCTCGGAAACACCATATATTTT.

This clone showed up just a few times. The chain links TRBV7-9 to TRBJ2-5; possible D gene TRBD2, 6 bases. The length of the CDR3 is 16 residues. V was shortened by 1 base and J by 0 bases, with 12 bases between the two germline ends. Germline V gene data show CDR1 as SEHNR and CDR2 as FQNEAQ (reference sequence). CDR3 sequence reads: CASSLEVGGDQETQYF. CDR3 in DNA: TGTGCCAGCAGCTTAGAAGTCGGCGGGGACCAAGAGACCCAGTACTTC.

In DNA, the CDR3 is TGTGCCAGCAGCACCCGACAGGGGACGCCTGGAAACACCATATATTTT. It yields the protein CASSTRQGTPGNTIYF. This chain connects TRBV21-1 to TRBJ1-3; TRBD1 is taken as the D call from the table, unchecked against the DNA. TRBV21-1 is a known pseudogene. CDR3 length equals 16 residues.

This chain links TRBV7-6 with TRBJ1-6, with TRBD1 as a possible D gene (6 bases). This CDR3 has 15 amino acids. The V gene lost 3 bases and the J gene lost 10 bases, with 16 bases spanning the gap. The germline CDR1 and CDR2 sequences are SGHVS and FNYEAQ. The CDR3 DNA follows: TGTGCCAGCAGCTTCCCAGGACAGAGAGGGTCACCCCTCCACTTT. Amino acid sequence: CASSFPGQRGSPLHF.

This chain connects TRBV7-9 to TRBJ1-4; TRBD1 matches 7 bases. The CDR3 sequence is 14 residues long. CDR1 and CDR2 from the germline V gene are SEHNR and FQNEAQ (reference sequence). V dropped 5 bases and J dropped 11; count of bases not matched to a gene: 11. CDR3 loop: CASSRIQGTGKLFF. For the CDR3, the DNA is TGTGCCAGCAGCCGTATACAGGGGACGGGGAAACTGTTTTTT.

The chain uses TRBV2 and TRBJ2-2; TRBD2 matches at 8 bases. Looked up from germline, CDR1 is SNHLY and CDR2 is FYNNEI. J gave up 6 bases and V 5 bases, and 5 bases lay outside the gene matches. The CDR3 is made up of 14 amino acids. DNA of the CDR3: TGTGCCAGCAGTTTCCGGGAGGGCGCCGGGGAGCTGTTTTTT. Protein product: CASSFREGAGELFF.